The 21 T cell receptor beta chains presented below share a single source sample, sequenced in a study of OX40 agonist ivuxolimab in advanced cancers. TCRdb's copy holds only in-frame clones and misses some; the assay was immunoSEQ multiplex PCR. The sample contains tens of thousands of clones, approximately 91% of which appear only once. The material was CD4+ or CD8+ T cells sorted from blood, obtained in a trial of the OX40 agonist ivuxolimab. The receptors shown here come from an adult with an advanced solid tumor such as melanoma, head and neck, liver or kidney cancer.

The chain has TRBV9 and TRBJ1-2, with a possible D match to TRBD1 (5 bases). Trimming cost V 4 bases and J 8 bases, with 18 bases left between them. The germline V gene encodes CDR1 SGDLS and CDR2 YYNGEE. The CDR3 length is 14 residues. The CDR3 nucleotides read TGTGCCAGCAGCCCCCAGGACACTGATAGGGGCTACACCTTC. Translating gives CASSPQDTDRGYTF.

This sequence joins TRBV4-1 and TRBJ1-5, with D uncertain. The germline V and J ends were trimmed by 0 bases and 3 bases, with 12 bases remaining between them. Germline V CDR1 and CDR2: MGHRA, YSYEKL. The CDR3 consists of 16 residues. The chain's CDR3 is CASSQDMSEANQPQHF. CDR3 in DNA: TGCGCCAGCAGCCAAGATATGAGCGAAGCCAATCAGCCCCAGCATTTT.

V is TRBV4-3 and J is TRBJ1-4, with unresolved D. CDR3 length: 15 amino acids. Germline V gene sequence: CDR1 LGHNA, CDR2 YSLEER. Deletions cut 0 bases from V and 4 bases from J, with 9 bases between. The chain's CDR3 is CASSQDYGSNEKLFF. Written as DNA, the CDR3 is TGCGCCAGCAGCCAAGATTATGGTAGTAATGAAAAACTGTTTTTT.

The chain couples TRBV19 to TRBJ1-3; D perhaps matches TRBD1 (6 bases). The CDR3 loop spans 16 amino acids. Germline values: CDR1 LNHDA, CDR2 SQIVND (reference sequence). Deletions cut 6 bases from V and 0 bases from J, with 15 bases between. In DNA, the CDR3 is TGTGCCAGTAGGCGCAGGGGAGACAGCTCTGGAAACACCATATATTTT. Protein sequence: CASRRRGDSSGNTIYF.

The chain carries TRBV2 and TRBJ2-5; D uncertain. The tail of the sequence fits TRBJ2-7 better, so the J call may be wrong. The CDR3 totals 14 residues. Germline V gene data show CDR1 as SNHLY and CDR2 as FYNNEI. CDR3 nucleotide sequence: TGTGCCAGCATTGTGGTCCAGAGCTCCTACGAGCAGTACTTC. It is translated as CASIVVQSSYEQYF.

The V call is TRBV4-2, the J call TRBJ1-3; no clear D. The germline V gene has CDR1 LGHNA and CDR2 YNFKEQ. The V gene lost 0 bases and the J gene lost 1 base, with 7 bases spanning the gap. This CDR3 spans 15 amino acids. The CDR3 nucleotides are TGTGCCAGCAGCCAAGAATGGTATTCTGGAAACACCATATATTTT. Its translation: CASSQEWYSGNTIYF.

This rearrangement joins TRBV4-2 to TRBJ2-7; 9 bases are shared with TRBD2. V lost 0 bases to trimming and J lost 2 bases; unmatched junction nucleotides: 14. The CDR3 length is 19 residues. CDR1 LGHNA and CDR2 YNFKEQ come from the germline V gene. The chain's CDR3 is CASSQDLAADLAGTYEQYF. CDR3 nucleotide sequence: TGTGCCAGCAGCCAAGATCTAGCGGCGGATCTAGCGGGGACCTACGAGCAGTACTTC.

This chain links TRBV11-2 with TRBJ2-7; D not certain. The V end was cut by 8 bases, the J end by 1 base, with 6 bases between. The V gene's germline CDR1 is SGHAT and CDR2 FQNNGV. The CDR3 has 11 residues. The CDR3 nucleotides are TGTGCCAGCGGCCCATCCTACGAGCAGTACTTC. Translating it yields CASGPSYEQYF.

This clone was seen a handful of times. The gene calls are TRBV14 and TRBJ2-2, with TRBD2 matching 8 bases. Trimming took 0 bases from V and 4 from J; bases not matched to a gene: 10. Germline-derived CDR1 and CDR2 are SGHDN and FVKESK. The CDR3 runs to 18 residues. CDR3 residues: CASSQDGLGTRSTGELFF. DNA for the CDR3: TGTGCCAGCAGCCAAGATGGGTTAGGGACTAGAAGCACCGGGGAGCTGTTTTTT.

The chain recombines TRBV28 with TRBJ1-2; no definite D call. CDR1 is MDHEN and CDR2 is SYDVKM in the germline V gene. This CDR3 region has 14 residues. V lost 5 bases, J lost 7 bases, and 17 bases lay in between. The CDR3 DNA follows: TGTGCCAGCAGTGAGCCACTACTATTCTCTGGCTACACCTTC. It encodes CASSEPLLFSGYTF.

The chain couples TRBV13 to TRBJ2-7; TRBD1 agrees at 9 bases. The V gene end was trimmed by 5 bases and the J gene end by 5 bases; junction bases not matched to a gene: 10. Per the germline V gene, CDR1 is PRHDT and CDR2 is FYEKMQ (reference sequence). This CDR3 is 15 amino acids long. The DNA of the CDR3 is TGTGCCAGCAGCCCGAACTGGGACAGGGTACACGAGCAGTACTTC. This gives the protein CASSPNWDRVHEQYF.

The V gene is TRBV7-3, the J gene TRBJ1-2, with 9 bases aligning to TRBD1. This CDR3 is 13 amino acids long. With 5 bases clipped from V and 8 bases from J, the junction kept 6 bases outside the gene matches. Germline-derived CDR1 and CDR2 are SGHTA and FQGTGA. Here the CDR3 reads CASSETGGGGYTF. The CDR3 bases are TGTGCCAGCAGCGAGACAGGGGGAGGAGGCTACACCTTC. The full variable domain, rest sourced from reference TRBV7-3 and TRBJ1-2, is GAGVSQTPSNKVTEKGKYVELRCDPISGHTALYWYRQSLGQGPEFLIYFQGTGAADDSGLPNDRFFAVRPEGSVSTLKIQRTERGDSAVYLCASSETGGGGYTFGSGTRLTVV.

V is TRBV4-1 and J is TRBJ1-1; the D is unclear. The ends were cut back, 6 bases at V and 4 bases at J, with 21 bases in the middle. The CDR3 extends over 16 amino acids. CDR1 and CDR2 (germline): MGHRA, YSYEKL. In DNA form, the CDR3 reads TGCGCCAGCAGAGTTAGCGTTGAAGGATTAATCACTGAAGCTTTCTTT. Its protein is CASRVSVEGLITEAFF.

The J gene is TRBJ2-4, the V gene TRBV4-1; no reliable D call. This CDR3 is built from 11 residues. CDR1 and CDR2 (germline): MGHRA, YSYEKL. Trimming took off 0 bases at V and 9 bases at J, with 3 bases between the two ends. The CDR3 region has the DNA TGCGCCAGCAGCCAAGAAAGCATTCAGTACTTC. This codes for CASSQESIQYF.

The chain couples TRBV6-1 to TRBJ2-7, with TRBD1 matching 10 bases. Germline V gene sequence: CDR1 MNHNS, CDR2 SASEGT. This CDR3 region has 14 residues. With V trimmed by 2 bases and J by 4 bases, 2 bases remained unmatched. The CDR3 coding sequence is TGTGCCAGCAGTGAACCGGGACAGGGGTACGAGCAGTACTTC. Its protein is CASSEPGQGYEQYF.

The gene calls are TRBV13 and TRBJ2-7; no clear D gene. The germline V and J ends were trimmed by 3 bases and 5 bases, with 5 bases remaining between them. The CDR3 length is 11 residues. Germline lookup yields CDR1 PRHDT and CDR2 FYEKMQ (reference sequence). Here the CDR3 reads CASSFIHEQYF. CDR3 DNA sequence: TGTGCCAGCAGCTTCATCCACGAGCAGTACTTC. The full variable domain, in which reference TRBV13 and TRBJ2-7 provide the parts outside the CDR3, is AAGVIQSPRHLIKEKRETATLKCYPIPRHDTVYWYQQGPGQDPQFLISFYEKMQSDKGSIPDRFSAQQFSDYHSELNMSSLELGDSALYFCASSFIHEQYFGPGTRLTVT.

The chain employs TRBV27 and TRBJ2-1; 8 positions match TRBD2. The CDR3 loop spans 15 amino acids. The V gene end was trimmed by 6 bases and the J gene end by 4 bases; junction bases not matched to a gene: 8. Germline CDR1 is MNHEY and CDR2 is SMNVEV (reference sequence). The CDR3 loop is CASRAREGVYNEQFF. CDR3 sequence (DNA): TGTGCCAGCAGGGCCCGGGAGGGGGTGTACAATGAGCAGTTCTTC.

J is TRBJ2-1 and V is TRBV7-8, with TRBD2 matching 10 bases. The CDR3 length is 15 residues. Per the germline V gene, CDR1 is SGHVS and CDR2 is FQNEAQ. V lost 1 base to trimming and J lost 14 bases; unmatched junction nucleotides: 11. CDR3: CASSLVGRLAGVKFF. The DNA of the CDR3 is TGTGCCAGCAGCTTAGTCGGTCGGCTAGCGGGAGTGAAGTTCTTC.

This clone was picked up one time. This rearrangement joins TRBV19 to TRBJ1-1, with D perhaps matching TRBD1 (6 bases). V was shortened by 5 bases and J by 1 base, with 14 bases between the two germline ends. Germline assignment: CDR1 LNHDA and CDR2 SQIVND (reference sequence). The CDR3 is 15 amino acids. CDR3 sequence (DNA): TGTGCCAGTAGTTCCCCCGGGACATGGAACACTGAAGCTTTCTTT. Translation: CASSSPGTWNTEAFF.

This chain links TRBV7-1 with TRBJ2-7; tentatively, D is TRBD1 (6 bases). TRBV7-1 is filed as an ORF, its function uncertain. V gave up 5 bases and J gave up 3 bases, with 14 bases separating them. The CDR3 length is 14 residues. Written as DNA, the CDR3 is TGTGCCAGCAGCCCCCCGACAGGAAGCTACGAGCAGTACTTC. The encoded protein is CASSPPTGSYEQYF.

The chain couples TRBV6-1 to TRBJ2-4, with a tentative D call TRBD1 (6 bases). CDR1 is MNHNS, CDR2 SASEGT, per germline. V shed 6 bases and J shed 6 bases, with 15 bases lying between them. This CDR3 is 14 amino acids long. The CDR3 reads CASRQPGHPNIQYF. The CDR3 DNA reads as TGTGCCAGCAGGCAACCGGGACATCCAAACATTCAGTACTTC.